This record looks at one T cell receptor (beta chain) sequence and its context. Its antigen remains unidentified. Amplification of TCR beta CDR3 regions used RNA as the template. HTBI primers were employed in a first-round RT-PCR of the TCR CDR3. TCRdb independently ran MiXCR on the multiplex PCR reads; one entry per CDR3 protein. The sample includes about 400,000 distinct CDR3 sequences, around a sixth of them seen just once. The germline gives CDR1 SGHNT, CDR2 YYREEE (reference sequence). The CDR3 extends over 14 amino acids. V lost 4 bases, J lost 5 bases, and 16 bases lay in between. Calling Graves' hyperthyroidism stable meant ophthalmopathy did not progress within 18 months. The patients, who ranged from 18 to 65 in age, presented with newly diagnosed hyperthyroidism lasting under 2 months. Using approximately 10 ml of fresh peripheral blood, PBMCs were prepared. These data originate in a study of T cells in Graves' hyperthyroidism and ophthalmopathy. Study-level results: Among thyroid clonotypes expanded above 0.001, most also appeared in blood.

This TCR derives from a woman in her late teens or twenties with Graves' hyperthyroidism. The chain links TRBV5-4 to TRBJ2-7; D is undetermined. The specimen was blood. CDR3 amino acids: CASSTDAGWDEQYF. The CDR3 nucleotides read TGTGCCAGCAGCACGGACGCCGGTTGGGACGAGCAGTACTTC.